This passage covers 18 T cell receptor beta chains from one sample sequenced in a study of metastatic and nonmetastatic thyroid tumors. Treatment of any kind had been given to no patient before thyroid surgery. TCRdb reprocessed the PCR reads using MiXCR. Of 30,000 to 45,000 clones listed, under 25% are singletons. The source material was blood. These receptors all stem from a female donor with papillary thyroid cancer or a benign thyroid nodule (not recorded which). Some clones in this sample may be carry-over from other donors' samples.

This clone was seen ten or more times. The rearrangement joins TRBV27 to TRBJ2-1; TRBD2 agrees at 9 bases. Per the germline V gene, CDR1 is MNHEY and CDR2 is SMNVEV (reference sequence). The CDR3 is 19 amino acids. With 3 bases clipped from V and 0 bases from J, the junction kept 12 bases outside the gene matches. The CDR3 DNA is TGTGCCAGCAGTTTCGATGCGGGAGGGCCCGATTTCTCCTACAATGAGCAGTTCTTC. Its translation is CASSFDAGGPDFSYNEQFF.

In this sample, this clone turned up a few times. The junction departs from germline at one end; a sequencing error may be responsible. The rearrangement links TRBV10-1 to TRBJ1-2, with a tentative D call TRBD1 (5 bases). Germline assignment: CDR1 WNHNN and CDR2 SYGVQD (reference sequence). CDR3 length: 13 residues. In DNA, the CDR3 is TGCGCCAGCAGTGAGGACAGATTCTACGGCTACGCCTTC. Its protein is CASSEDRFYGYAF.

This clone turned up a few times. This chain links TRBV6-1 with TRBJ2-1; 8 bases match TRBD2. The CDR3 is 14 residues long. Germline V gene lookup returns CDR1 MNHNS and CDR2 SASEGT. V gave up 6 bases and J gave up 5 bases; unmatched junction bases: 6. CDR3 residues: CASRRLASDNEQFF. CDR3 DNA sequence: TGTGCCAGCAGGAGACTAGCGTCTGACAATGAGCAGTTCTTC.

This clone was detected ten times or more. V gene TRBV20-1 combines with J gene TRBJ2-1; 9 bases fit TRBD2. The CDR3 runs to 13 residues. V was pared by 6 bases and J by 10 bases, with 10 bases of the junction left unmatched. In germline, CDR1 is DFQATT, CDR2 SNEGSKA (reference sequence). The CDR3 spells CSARKTSGLEQFF. CDR3 nucleotide sequence: TGCAGTGCCAGAAAGACTAGCGGTTTGGAGCAGTTCTTC.

Turning to this clone: A junction boundary mismatches the germline segment, possibly from a read error. J is TRBJ1-5 and V is TRBV6-1; D unclear. The germline CDR1 and CDR2 sequences are MNHNS and SASEGT. This CDR3 has 15 residues. The CDR3 loop is CAGSEFGVAGQPQHF. CDR3 DNA sequence: TGTGCCGGCAGTGAATTCGGTGTAGCGGGTCAGCCCCAGCATTTT.

In its sample, this clone was seen many times. This sequence joins TRBV6-1 and TRBJ2-3; 9 bases align to TRBD2. CDR3 length equals 14 residues. The trim removed 2 bases at V and 5 bases at J, leaving 2 bases unmatched. Germline CDR1 MNHNS, CDR2 SASEGT. The CDR3 nucleotides are TGTGCCAGCAGTGAACTAGCGGGACGAGATACGCAGTATTTT. Translated: CASSELAGRDTQYF.

The table lists this clone with many counts. The chain combines TRBV12-3 or TRBV12-4 with TRBJ2-7; D uncertain. The CDR3 runs to 11 residues. Trimming pared 6 bases from V and 3 bases from J, leaving 6 bases between. CDR3 sequence: CASSRNYEQYF. CDR3 DNA: TGTGCCAGCAGCCGGAACTACGAGCAGTACTTC.

This clone was counted ten times or more. This rearrangement joins TRBV20-1 to TRBJ2-1, with 7 positions matching TRBD1. Germline-derived CDR1 and CDR2 are DFQATT and SNEGSKA (reference sequence). V lost 2 bases and J lost 0; bases outside the gene matches: 10. This CDR3 is built from 17 residues. DNA for the CDR3: TGCAGTGCTAGACCCCGGGGACAGCCCAACTCCTACAATGAGCAGTTCTTC. This translates into CSARPRGQPNSYNEQFF.

Sample share makes this clone medium-sized (0.01 to 0.1%). The chain has TRBV6-1 and TRBJ1-1; D is unresolved. The V end was cut by 2 bases, the J end by 1 base, with 8 bases between. This CDR3 contains 14 residues. From germline, CDR1 is MNHNS and CDR2 SASEGT. This chain's CDR3 is CASSENSPNTEAFF. CDR3 DNA sequence: TGTGCCAGCAGTGAAAACTCGCCGAACACTGAAGCTTTCTTT.

This clone was seen at least ten times. V and J are TRBV6-4 and TRBJ2-3; no firm D call. CDR3 size: 13 residues. Looked up from germline, CDR1 is MRHNA and CDR2 is SNTAGT. The V end was cut by 4 bases, the J end by 3 bases, with 8 bases between. CDR3 coding DNA: TGTGCCAGCAGTGCGACGGAAACAGATACGCAGTATTTT. Its protein is CASSATETDTQYF.

The chain is built from TRBV20-1 and TRBJ2-1, with 11 bases matching TRBD2. CDR3 length equals 16 residues. The J segment lost 9 bases and the V segment lost 5 bases, leaving 15 bases of the junction unmatched. Per germline, CDR1 DFQATT and CDR2 SNEGSKA (reference sequence). The DNA for the CDR3 is TGCAGTGCTTACGGGACTAGCGGTACGGGCCGCACTGAGCAGTTCTTC. Translated: CSAYGTSGTGRTEQFF.

In its sample, this clone was seen many times. The rearrangement uses TRBV7-8 and TRBJ2-5; 7 bases map to TRBD2. J lost 4 bases, V lost 2 bases, and 7 bases had no gene match. Germline V lookup: CDR1 SGHVS, CDR2 FQNEAQ. This CDR3 has 15 residues. CDR3 nucleotide sequence: TGTGCCAGCAGCTTAAATGCGGGAGATGCAGAGACCCAGTACTTC. This translates into CASSLNAGDAETQYF.

This clone was recorded many times. The chain carries TRBV20-1 and TRBJ2-5, with D possibly being TRBD1 (6 bases). Germline V gene data show CDR1 as DFQATT and CDR2 as SNEGSKA (reference sequence). This CDR3 region has 15 residues. Trimming took off 6 bases at V and 4 bases at J, with 21 bases between the two ends. CDR3 residues: CSARTVLNSRETQYF. For the CDR3, the DNA is TGCAGTGCCAGGACAGTTTTGAATAGTCGAGAGACCCAGTACTTC.

This clone was counted at least ten times. This chain uses TRBV3-1 with TRBJ2-7; D perhaps matches TRBD1 (6 bases). The CDR3 has 12 residues. Looked up from germline, CDR1 is LGHDT and CDR2 is YNNKEL (reference sequence). Trimming pared 1 base from V and 6 bases from J, leaving 7 bases between. CDR3 bases: TGTGCCAGCAGCCAAGGGGGGCGCGAGCAGTACTTC. This gives the protein CASSQGGREQYF.

This clone has just a few counts. V gene TRBV28 combines with J gene TRBJ1-2; D gene uncertain. With 4 bases removed from V and 10 bases from J, the gap between germline ends came to 13 bases. CDR3 length equals 12 residues. Germline values: CDR1 MDHEN, CDR2 SYDVKM. The CDR3 DNA follows: TGTGCCAGCAGTTCCCGACATTTCTACTACACCTTC. It encodes CASSSRHFYYTF.

Within the sample, this clone is medium-sized (0.01 to 0.1%). The V call is TRBV6-1, the J call TRBJ1-6; D ambiguous. Germline values: CDR1 MNHNS, CDR2 SASEGT. The CDR3 extends over 14 amino acids. The V end lost 5 bases, the J end lost 3 bases, and 8 bases lay between the germline ends. CDR3 bases: TGTGCCAGCAGTTTCGTAGGCTATAATTCACCCCTCCACTTT. It encodes CASSFVGYNSPLHF.

This clone has at least ten counts. The rearrangement uses TRBV28 and TRBJ1-4, with a possible D match to TRBD1 (6 bases). The V gene lost 5 bases and the J gene lost 7 bases, with 14 bases spanning the gap. The CDR3 runs 14 residues. From germline, CDR1 is MDHEN and CDR2 SYDVKM. The CDR3 bases are TGTGCCAGCAGTAAGGGGGGTGCCAGTGAAAAACTGTTTTTT. This translates into CASSKGGASEKLFF.

The chain combines TRBV6-4 with TRBJ2-6, with D tentatively TRBD2 (6 bases). The CDR3 covers 16 residues. Looked up from germline, CDR1 is MRHNA and CDR2 is SNTAGT. V lost 2 bases and J 8 bases, leaving 16 bases between the germline ends. The CDR3 loop reads CASSDKSGTWSNVLTF. In DNA, the CDR3 is TGTGCCAGCAGTGACAAATCAGGGACTTGGTCCAACGTCCTGACTTTC.